Listed here are 30 T cell receptor beta chains from one sample, sequenced in a study of regulatory T cells in long-lasting Graves disease (dated by TCRdb to 2020 to 2023). The library was obtained by multiplex PCR. Sequencing used an Illumina HiSeq 4000. CDR3 regions were amplified by Arm-PCR with iRepertoire HTBI primers to construct TCR beta libraries. TCRdb reprocessed the public reads (quality trimming at Q25 with fastp, clone calling with MiXCR) and kept in-frame beta chains. Each record represents a unique CDR3 protein, reported with the most common genes and DNA among its rows. This sample has hundreds of thousands of distinct CDR3 sequences in its table, and less than 20% of those were observed once. The top ten clonotypes cover around 18% of the sample. This sample's time point label indicates: newly diagnosed GD, antithyroid drugs for less than 3 months. For both TCR sequencing and RNA sequencing, RNA was extracted from PBMCs using TRIzol.

The sample also formed part of further work on T cells in Graves' hyperthyroidism and ophthalmopathy.

The specimen was peripheral blood mononuclear cells (PBMCs), collected at new diagnosis, from a patient treated with antithyroid drugs. The receptors originated from a woman aged 25-40 years with Graves disease. Donor details come from another sample of the same person, matched by shared clones.

This clonotype was seen a few times. The chain is built from TRBV20-1 and TRBJ2-5, with a possible D match to TRBD1 (5 bases). The CDR3 runs to 12 residues. V gave up 1 base and J gave up 4 bases, with 7 bases separating them. Germline V gene sequence: CDR1 DFQATT, CDR2 SNEGSKA (reference sequence). CDR3 coding DNA: TGCAGTGCTAGAGGACAGATAGAGACCCAGTACTTC. Residues: CSARGQIETQYF.

Concerning this clonotype itself: A far bigger clonotype differs at one base, so this is likely a read error. This chain joins TRBV28 and TRBJ2-5; D gene ambiguous. The end of the DNA is better explained by TRBJ2-1, so the J call may be wrong. Germline V gene data show CDR1 as MDHEN and CDR2 as SYDVKM. This CDR3 comprises 13 residues. CDR3 sequence (DNA): TGTGCCAGCAGTCCTCGGGTCCCCTACGAGCAGTTCTTC. As protein: CASSPRVPYEQFF.

This clonotype was counted a few times. The V call is TRBV5-1, the J call TRBJ1-2, with 7 bases identical to TRBD1. There are 15 residues in the CDR3. CDR1 and CDR2 (germline): SGHRS, YFSETQ. Trimming took 3 bases from V and 8 from J; bases not matched to a gene: 13. CDR3 DNA: TGCGCCAGCAGCTCTGGACAGGATTTCTTCTGGGGCTACACCTTC. As protein: CASSSGQDFFWGYTF.

This clonotype was counted ten times or more. The CDR3 sequence is CASSYAQGWVGMNTEAFF. CDR3 DNA sequence: TGTGCCAGCAGTTACGCCCAGGGATGGGTTGGGATGAACACTGAAGCTTTCTTT. The genes are TRBV6-2 or TRBV6-3 and TRBJ1-1, with D tentatively TRBD1 (5 bases). V was pared by 2 bases and J by 0 bases, with 19 bases between. From germline, CDR1 is MNHEY and CDR2 SVGEGT. This CDR3 is built from 18 residues.

About this clonotype itself: This clone may be a read error of a much larger clone one base away. The chain recombines TRBV18 with TRBJ1-1; D is uncertain. This CDR3 is built from 15 residues. Between the trimmed V and J ends, which lost 3 bases and 1 base, there was a span of 12 bases. The germline V gene has CDR1 KGHSH and CDR2 LQKENI. CDR3 in DNA: TGTGCCAGCTCACCGTCCTCGACCCCGAACACTGAAGCTTTCTTT. Translating gives CASSPSSTPNTEAFF.

This clonotype was detected ten times or more. The chain combines TRBV7-3 with TRBJ2-2; no definite D call. CDR1 and CDR2 (germline): SGHTA, FQGTGA. V lost 4 bases and J 7 bases, leaving 7 bases between the germline ends. The CDR3 is 12 amino acids. In DNA form, the CDR3 reads TGTGCCAGCAGCTCACCGTACGGGGAGCTGTTTTTT. Its translation is CASSSPYGELFF.

This chain joins TRBV28 and TRBJ2-2, with TRBD2 matching over 11 bases. V lost 1 base and J lost 0; bases outside the gene matches: 4. The germline V gene has CDR1 MDHEN and CDR2 SYDVKM. The CDR3 contains 18 residues. CDR3 in amino acids: CASSLSLAGVTNTGELFF. The CDR3 nucleotides read TGTGCCAGCAGTTTATCACTAGCGGGGGTAACGAACACCGGGGAGCTGTTTTTT.

J is TRBJ2-2 and V is TRBV29-1; D ambiguous. The CDR3 sequence is 12 residues long. CDR1 and CDR2 (germline): SQVTM, ANQGSEA. V dropped 4 bases and J dropped 1 base, with 4 bases sitting between them. CDR3: CSVVGNTGELFF. CDR3 nucleotide sequence: TGCAGCGTTGTGGGGAACACCGGGGAGCTGTTTTTT.

This clonotype was picked up many times. This rearrangement joins TRBV10-3 to TRBJ1-5; weak D call: TRBD1 (6 bases). Between the trimmed V and J ends, which lost 0 bases and 7 bases, there was a span of 19 bases. The CDR3 is 17 residues long. The germline gives CDR1 ENHRY, CDR2 SYGVKD. The CDR3 coding sequence is TGTGCCATCAGTGAGTCGGTGGCAGGGGCGCCTAACCAGCCCCAGCATTTT. Protein sequence: CAISESVAGAPNQPQHF.

This clonotype was found a few times. The chain has TRBV5-5 and TRBJ1-2; D gene uncertain. The CDR3 totals 14 residues. Germline CDR1 reads SGHKS; CDR2 reads YYEKEE (reference sequence). Trimming removed 4 bases from V and 0 bases from J, with 10 bases in between. For the CDR3, the DNA is TGTGCCAGCAGCCATGACACGTCTAACTATGGCTACACCTTC. Protein sequence: CASSHDTSNYGYTF.

The chain uses TRBV30 and TRBJ1-1; TRBD1 agrees at 9 bases. Unmatched junction bases numbered 15, after V lost 1 base and J lost 0 bases. Germline CDR1 is GTSNPN and CDR2 is SVGIG (reference sequence). The length of the CDR3 is 19 residues. CDR3 DNA: TGTGCCTGGAGTGGGGACAGGGAAGGGTTGAGAGGCTTGAACACTGAAGCTTTCTTT. The encoded protein is CAWSGDREGLRGLNTEAFF.

The chain has TRBV5-6 and TRBJ2-3; TRBD2 is a possible D gene (5 bases). The ends were cut back, 0 bases at V and 4 bases at J, with 18 bases in the middle. Germline V gene sequence: CDR1 SGHDT, CDR2 YYEEEE. This CDR3 contains 17 residues. CDR3 loop: CASSLAGVLGFADTQYF. The CDR3 nucleotides are TGTGCCAGCAGCTTGGCCGGAGTACTAGGATTTGCAGATACGCAGTATTTT.

This clonotype was seen at least ten times. This rearrangement joins TRBV28 to TRBJ2-1, with 12 bases fitting TRBD2. With V trimmed by 6 bases and J by 4 bases, 4 bases remained unmatched. This CDR3 is built from 15 residues. Germline values: CDR1 MDHEN, CDR2 SYDVKM. CDR3 bases: TGTGCCAGCAGAACCCTAGCGGGAGGGTACAATGAGCAGTTCTTC. Amino acids: CASRTLAGGYNEQFF.

In the case of this clonotype: A much larger clone lies one base from this, so it may be a read error. The chain uses TRBV2 and TRBJ2-5; no reliable D call. Germline assignment: CDR1 SNHLY and CDR2 FYNNEI. The CDR3 sequence is 14 residues long. CDR3 nucleotide sequence: TGTGCCAGCAGTGGAGACGGACCTCAGAAGACCCAGTGCTTC. This encodes CASSGDGPQKTQCF.

In this sample, this clonotype turned up many times. The V gene is TRBV28, the J gene TRBJ2-3, with 11 positions matching TRBD2. CDR3 length: 17 amino acids. Germline CDR1 and CDR2: MDHEN and SYDVKM. Germline trimming cut 5 bases from V and 0 bases from J; bases unmatched to any gene: 7. This CDR3 reads CASSDSGRVASTDTQYF. CDR3 nucleotides: TGTGCCAGCAGTGATAGCGGGAGGGTGGCGAGCACAGATACGCAGTATTTT. The full variable domain, completed using reference TRBV28 and TRBJ2-3, is DVKVTQSSRYLVKRTGEKVFLECVQDMDHENMFWYRQDPGLGLRLIYFSYDVKMKEKGDIPEGYSVSREKKERFSLILESASTNQTSMYLCASSDSGRVASTDTQYFGPGTRLTVL.

With regard to this clonotype: A much larger clone sits a single nucleotide away, making a read error possible. V is TRBV6-5 and J is TRBJ2-1; 10 bases are a match to TRBD2. Germline V gene lookup returns CDR1 MNHEY and CDR2 SVGAGI. The CDR3 extends over 16 amino acids. CDR3 sequence: CASSHSEREGLIEQFF. CDR3 nucleotide sequence: TGTGCCAGCAGTCACTCCGAGCGGGAGGGCCTCATTGAGCAGTTCTTC.

The table lists this clonotype with many counts. This chain links TRBV12-3 or TRBV12-4 with TRBJ2-2; D is perhaps TRBD1 (5 bases). The CDR3 totals 15 residues. V lost 2 bases to trimming and J lost 0 bases, with 7 bases between them. This CDR3 reads CASSLRQPNTGELFF. As DNA, the CDR3 is TGTGCCAGCAGTTTAAGACAGCCGAACACCGGGGAGCTGTTTTTT.

This clonotype was seen at least ten times. The chain links TRBV6-5 to TRBJ1-2; D not certain. The V gene lost 0 bases and the J gene lost 2 bases, with 4 bases spanning the gap. Germline V lookup: CDR1 MNHEY, CDR2 SVGAGI. CDR3 size: 13 residues. The CDR3 DNA is TGTGCCAGCAGTTACTCCGAAAACTATGGCTACACCTTC. It translates to CASSYSENYGYTF.

This clonotype was picked up a small number of times. J is TRBJ2-5 and V is TRBV25-1; 11 bases are shared with TRBD2. In germline, CDR1 is MGHDK, CDR2 SYGVNS. The V and J ends lost 6 bases and 4 bases, in that order; junction bases with no gene match: 19. The CDR3 has 19 residues. The CDR3 spells CASRPILGVAGGGGETQYF. The CDR3 nucleotides are TGTGCCAGCAGGCCCATACTGGGAGTAGCGGGAGGGGGAGGAGAGACCCAGTACTTC.

This clonotype was counted many times. The J gene is TRBJ2-7, the V gene TRBV27; TRBD1 is a possible D gene (5 bases). V lost 0 bases and J 0 bases, leaving 12 bases between the germline ends. The V gene's germline CDR1 is MNHEY and CDR2 SMNVEV (reference sequence). The CDR3 consists of 16 residues. The CDR3 reads CASSLSILTASYEQYF. In DNA form, the CDR3 reads TGTGCCAGCAGTTTATCGATCCTGACAGCCTCCTACGAGCAGTACTTC.

This clonotype has at least ten counts. The gene calls are TRBV28 and TRBJ2-3; D is tentatively TRBD1 or TRBD2 (6 bases each). With 4 bases removed from V and 4 bases from J, the gap between germline ends came to 15 bases. This CDR3 is built from 15 residues. Germline-derived CDR1 and CDR2 are MDHEN and SYDVKM. CDR3 sequence: CASSSPWGAADTQYF. The CDR3 bases are TGTGCCAGCAGTTCCCCGTGGGGGGCTGCAGATACGCAGTATTTT.

The rearrangement links TRBV20-1 to TRBJ2-5, with D perhaps assigned TRBD1 or TRBD2 (6 bases each). The CDR3 length is 13 residues. Per the germline V gene, CDR1 is DFQATT and CDR2 is SNEGSKA (reference sequence). Trimming took 6 bases from V and 5 from J, leaving 16 bases between them. Here the CDR3 reads CSAIEGGEETQYF. CDR3 nucleotide sequence: TGCAGTGCGATAGAGGGGGGCGAGGAGACCCAGTACTTC.

This clonotype was recorded a few times. The chain's CDR3 is CASSFERTYEQYF. CDR3 coding DNA: TGTGCCAGCAGCTTTGAGCGGACCTACGAGCAGTACTTC. The chain employs TRBV7-9 and TRBJ2-7; weak D call: TRBD2 (5 bases). This CDR3 is built from 13 residues. V lost 3 bases and J 2 bases, leaving 8 bases between the germline ends. Germline V gene sequence: CDR1 SEHNR, CDR2 FQNEAQ (reference sequence).

In its sample, this clonotype was seen a few times. The chain recombines TRBV7-9 with TRBJ2-7, with TRBD1 as a possible D gene (5 bases). The germline gives CDR1 SEHNR, CDR2 FQNEAQ (reference sequence). V was pared by 5 bases and J by 0 bases, with 17 bases between. CDR3 length equals 16 residues. CDR3 loop: CASSPRLGPSSYEQYF. The CDR3 bases are TGTGCCAGCAGCCCCCGTCTGGGGCCTAGCTCCTACGAGCAGTACTTC.

Points on this clonotype: With a much larger clone just one base away, this may be a read error. V gene TRBV12-3 or TRBV12-4 combines with J gene TRBJ2-7; TRBD2 aligns across 9 bases. The CDR3 extends over 15 amino acids. V lost 6 bases and J lost 6; bases outside the gene matches: 12. The CDR3 region has the DNA TGTGCCAGCAGAGAACGGACTAGCGAGAGCGGCGAGCAGTACTTC. The encoded protein is CASRERTSESGEQYF.

This chain links TRBV6-2 or TRBV6-3 with TRBJ2-7; 7 nucleotides line up with TRBD1. The V and J ends lost 8 bases and 2 bases, in that order; junction bases with no gene match: 15. Germline V gene sequence: CDR1 MNHEY, CDR2 SVGEGT. This CDR3 has 16 amino acids. The CDR3 DNA sequence: TGTGCCAGCGTACGGGATTGGACAGGCGCGACCTACGAGCAGTACTTC. The encoded protein is CASVRDWTGATYEQYF.

This sequence joins TRBV15 and TRBJ2-1; 7 bases match TRBD1. V shed 3 bases, J shed 2 bases, and the junction held 4 bases outside the gene matches. The CDR3 spans 15 residues. CDR1 is LNHNV and CDR2 is YYDKDF in the germline V gene (reference sequence). The CDR3 protein is CATSRGQSTYNEQFF. The CDR3 bases are TGTGCCACCAGCAGGGGACAGAGTACCTACAATGAGCAGTTCTTC.

This clonotype was detected ten times or more. CDR3 sequence: CASSSKTSVTYNEQFF. As DNA, the CDR3 is TGCGCCAGCAGCTCCAAGACTAGCGTAACCTACAATGAGCAGTTCTTC. This rearrangement joins TRBV5-1 to TRBJ2-1; TRBD2 agrees at 8 bases. The CDR3 is made up of 16 amino acids. The germline CDR1 and CDR2 sequences are SGHRS and YFSETQ. Losses at the gene ends were 3 bases for V and 2 bases for J; bases not matched to a gene: 7.

This clonotype was detected a few times. The V gene is TRBV29-1, the J gene TRBJ2-7, with 7 bases identical to TRBD1. Germline V gene lookup returns CDR1 SQVTM and CDR2 ANQGSEA. This CDR3 is built from 13 residues. J lost 6 bases, V lost 2 bases, and 7 bases had no gene match. In DNA form, the CDR3 reads TGCAGCGTTGAACCAACTACAGGGGCCGAGCAGTACTTC. Protein: CSVEPTTGAEQYF.

This chain connects TRBV6-2 or TRBV6-3 to TRBJ1-6; perhaps TRBD1 as D (5 bases). The CDR3 spans 16 residues. CDR1 MNHEY and CDR2 SVGEGT come from the germline V gene. V was cut by 6 bases and J by 7 bases, with 19 bases left in between. The CDR3 reads CASRALTGTDNSPLHF. CDR3 DNA sequence: TGTGCCAGCAGGGCCTTGACCGGGACGGACAATTCACCCCTCCACTTT.